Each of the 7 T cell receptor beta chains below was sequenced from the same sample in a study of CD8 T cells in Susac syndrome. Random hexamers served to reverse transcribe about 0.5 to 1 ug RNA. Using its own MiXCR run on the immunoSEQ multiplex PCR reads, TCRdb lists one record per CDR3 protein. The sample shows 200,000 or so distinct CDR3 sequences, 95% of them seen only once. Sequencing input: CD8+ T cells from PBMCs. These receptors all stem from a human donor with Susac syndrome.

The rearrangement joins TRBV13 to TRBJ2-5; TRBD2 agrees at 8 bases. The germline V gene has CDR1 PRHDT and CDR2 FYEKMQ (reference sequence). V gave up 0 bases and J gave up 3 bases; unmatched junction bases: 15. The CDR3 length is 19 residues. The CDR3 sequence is CASSLGLTSGGKRKETQYF. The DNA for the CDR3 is TGTGCCAGCAGCTTAGGCCTAACAAGCGGGGGCAAAAGGAAAGAGACCCAGTACTTC.

The CDR3 here is CSVSGFGNEQFF. Here the CDR3 DNA reads TGCAGTGTCTCTGGGTTTGGCAATGAGCAGTTCTTC. The chain joins TRBV20-1 to TRBJ2-1; D is unclear. There are 12 residues in the CDR3. Germline V gene data show CDR1 as DFQATT and CDR2 as SNEGSKA (reference sequence). The V gene lost 7 bases and the J gene lost 6 bases, with 13 bases spanning the gap.

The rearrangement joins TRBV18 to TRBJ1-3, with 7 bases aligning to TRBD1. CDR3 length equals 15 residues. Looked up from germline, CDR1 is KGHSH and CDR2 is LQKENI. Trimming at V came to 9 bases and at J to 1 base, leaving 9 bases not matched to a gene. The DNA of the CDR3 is TGTGCCAGTCGTCGTCAACAGGGGTCTGGAAACACCATATATTTT. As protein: CASRRQQGSGNTIYF.

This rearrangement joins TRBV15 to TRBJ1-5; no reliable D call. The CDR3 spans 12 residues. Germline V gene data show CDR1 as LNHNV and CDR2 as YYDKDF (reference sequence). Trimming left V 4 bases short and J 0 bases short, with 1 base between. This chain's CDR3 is CATSTSNQPQHF. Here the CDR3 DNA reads TGTGCCACCAGCACTAGCAATCAGCCCCAGCATTTT.

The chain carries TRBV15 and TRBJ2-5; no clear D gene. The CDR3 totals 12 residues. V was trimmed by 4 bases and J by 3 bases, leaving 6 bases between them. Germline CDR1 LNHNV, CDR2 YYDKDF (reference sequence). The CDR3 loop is CATSNSEETQYF. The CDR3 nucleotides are TGTGCCACCAGCAACAGTGAAGAGACCCAGTACTTC.

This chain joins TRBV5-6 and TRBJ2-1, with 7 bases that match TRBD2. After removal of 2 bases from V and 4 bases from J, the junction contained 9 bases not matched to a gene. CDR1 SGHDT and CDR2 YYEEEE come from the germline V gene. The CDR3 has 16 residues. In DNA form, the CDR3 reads TGTGCCAGCAGCTTAACCCCAAGCGGGAATTACAATGAGCAGTTCTTC. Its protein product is CASSLTPSGNYNEQFF.

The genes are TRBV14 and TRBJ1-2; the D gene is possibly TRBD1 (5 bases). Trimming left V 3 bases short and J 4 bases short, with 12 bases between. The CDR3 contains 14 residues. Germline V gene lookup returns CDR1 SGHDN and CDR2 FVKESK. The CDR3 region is CASSQTVPLYGYTF. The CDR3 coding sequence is TGTGCCAGCAGCCAGACAGTCCCTCTCTATGGCTACACCTTC.